These 6 T cell receptor beta chains were all obtained from the same sample, sequenced in a study of blood T cells in healthy people across ages. The second PCR ran roughly 6 to 12 cycles with a sample-barcoded 5' primer and J-beta primers. TCRdb re-called the 5' RACE reads with MiXCR, one entry per CDR3 protein. The data show about a million distinct CDR3 sequences, roughly 47% seen once. Source material: blood. These receptors originate from a woman aged 55-69 years in good health.

This clonotype was observed a handful of times. This sequence joins TRBV9 and TRBJ2-7; 9 bases line up with TRBD1. This CDR3 comprises 15 residues. Trimming at V came to 0 bases and at J to 3 bases, leaving 4 bases not matched to a gene. Looked up from germline, CDR1 is SGDLS and CDR2 is YYNGEE. The CDR3 sequence: CASSVAGTGNYEQYF. CDR3 nucleotides: TGTGCCAGCAGCGTAGCCGGGACAGGGAACTACGAGCAGTACTTC. Variable domain in full (rest from reference TRBV9 and TRBJ2-7): DSGVTQTPKHLITATGQRVTLRCSPRSGDLSVYWYQQSLDQGLQFLIQYYNGEERAKGNILERFSAQQFPDLHSELNLSSLELGDSALYFCASSVAGTGNYEQYFGPGTRLTVT.

V gene TRBV29-1 combines with J gene TRBJ2-3, with 8 bases identical to TRBD1. The ends lost 4 bases at V and 6 bases at J; junction bases unmatched: 6. Germline CDR1 SQVTM, CDR2 ANQGSEA. The CDR3 is made up of 13 amino acids. Written as DNA, the CDR3 is TGCAGCGTTGGACTAACAGGGGGGGATACGCAGTATTTT. Residues: CSVGLTGGDTQYF.

This rearrangement joins TRBV10-1 to TRBJ2-7; weak D call: TRBD2 (5 bases). The better agreement between TRBJ2-5 and the DNA end casts doubt on the J call. The germline V gene encodes CDR1 WNHNN and CDR2 SYGVQD (reference sequence). The CDR3 has 14 residues. As DNA, the CDR3 is TGCGCCAGCAGGGGAGACCCAGCAGGTGGGACCCAGTACTTC. It codes for CASRGDPAGGTQYF.

The rearrangement joins TRBV13 to TRBJ1-2, with D possibly matching TRBD1 (5 bases). Deletions cut 5 bases from V and 5 bases from J, with 24 bases between. The CDR3 consists of 17 residues. Germline V lookup: CDR1 PRHDT, CDR2 FYEKMQ (reference sequence). CDR3 region: CASSHQGLWVPRYGYTF. CDR3 in DNA: TGTGCCAGCAGCCACCAGGGCTTGTGGGTACCCCGGTATGGCTACACCTTC.

This rearrangement joins TRBV11-2 to TRBJ2-2; perhaps D is TRBD1 or TRBD2 (6 bases each). This CDR3 has 17 residues. CDR1 and CDR2 (germline): SGHAT, FQNNGV. Between the trimmed V and J ends, which lost 1 base and 0 bases, there was a span of 12 bases. The CDR3 region is CASSLVGRGANTGELFF. The CDR3 coding sequence is TGTGCCAGCAGCTTAGTGGGTAGGGGGGCGAACACCGGGGAGCTGTTTTTT.

The CDR3 is CATIGQGESPLHF. The CDR3 coding sequence is TGTGCCACGATCGGACAGGGGGAGTCACCCCTCCACTTT. The chain carries TRBV6-1 and TRBJ1-6, with 10 bases lining up with TRBD1. The V gene's germline CDR1 is MNHNS and CDR2 SASEGT. Germline trimming cut 10 bases from V and 10 bases from J; bases unmatched to any gene: 7. CDR3 length equals 13 residues.